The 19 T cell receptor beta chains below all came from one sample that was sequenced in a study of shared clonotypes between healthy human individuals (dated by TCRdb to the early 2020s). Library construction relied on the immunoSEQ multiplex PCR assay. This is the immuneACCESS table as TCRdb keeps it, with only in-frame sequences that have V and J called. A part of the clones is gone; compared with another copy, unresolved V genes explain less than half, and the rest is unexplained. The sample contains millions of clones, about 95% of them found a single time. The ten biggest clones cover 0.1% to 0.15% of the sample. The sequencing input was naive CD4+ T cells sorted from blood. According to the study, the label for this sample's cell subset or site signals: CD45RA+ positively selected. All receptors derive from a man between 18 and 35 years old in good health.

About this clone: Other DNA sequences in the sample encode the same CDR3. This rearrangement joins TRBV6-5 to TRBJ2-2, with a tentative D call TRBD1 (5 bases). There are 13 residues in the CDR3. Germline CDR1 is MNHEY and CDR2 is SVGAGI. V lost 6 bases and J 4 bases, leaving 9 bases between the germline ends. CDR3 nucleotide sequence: TGTGCCAGCAGGGGGCGCGGCACCGGGGAGCTGTTTTTT. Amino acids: CASRGRGTGELFF.

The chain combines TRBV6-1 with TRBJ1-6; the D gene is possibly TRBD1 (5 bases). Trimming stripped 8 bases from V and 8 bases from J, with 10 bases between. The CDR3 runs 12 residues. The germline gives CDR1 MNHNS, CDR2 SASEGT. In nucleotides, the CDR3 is TGTGCCAGCGTGGTGGGGGATTCACCCCTCCACTTT. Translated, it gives CASVVGDSPLHF.

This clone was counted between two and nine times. The CDR3 bases are TGTGCCAGCAGCTCCACTAGCGGATTATACAATGAGCAGTTCTTC. It codes for CASSSTSGLYNEQFF. J is TRBJ2-1 and V is TRBV7-2; 8 positions match TRBD2. This CDR3 has 15 residues. Germline lookup yields CDR1 SGHTA and CDR2 FQGNSA. V trimming: 4 bases; J trimming: 4 bases; junction bases outside the gene matches: 6. Variable domain in full (rest from reference TRBV7-2 and TRBJ2-1): GAGVSQSPSNKVTEKGKDVELRCDPISGHTALYWYRQSLGQGLEFLIYFQGNSAPDKSGLPSDRFSAERTGGSVSTLTIQRTQQEDSAVYLCASSSTSGLYNEQFFGPGTRLTVL.

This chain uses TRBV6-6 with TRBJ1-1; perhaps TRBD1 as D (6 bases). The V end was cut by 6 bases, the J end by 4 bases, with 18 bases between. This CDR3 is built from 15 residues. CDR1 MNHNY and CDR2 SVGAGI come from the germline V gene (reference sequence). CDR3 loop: CASSGRDTSITEAFF. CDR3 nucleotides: TGTGCCAGCAGCGGCCGGGACACCTCTATCACTGAAGCTTTCTTT.

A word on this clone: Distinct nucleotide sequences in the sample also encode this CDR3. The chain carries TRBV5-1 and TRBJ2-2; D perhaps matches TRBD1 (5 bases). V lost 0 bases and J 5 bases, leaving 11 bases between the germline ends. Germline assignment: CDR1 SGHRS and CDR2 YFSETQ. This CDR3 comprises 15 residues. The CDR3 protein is CASSLEAGKTGELFF. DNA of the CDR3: TGCGCCAGCAGCTTGGAAGCAGGGAAAACCGGGGAGCTGTTTTTT.

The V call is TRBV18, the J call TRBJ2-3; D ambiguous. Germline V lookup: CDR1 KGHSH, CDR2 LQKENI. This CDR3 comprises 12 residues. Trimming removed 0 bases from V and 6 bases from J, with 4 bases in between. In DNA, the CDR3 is TGTGCCAGCTCACCACCCATTGATACGCAGTATTTT. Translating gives CASSPPIDTQYF. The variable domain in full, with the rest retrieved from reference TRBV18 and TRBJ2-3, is NAGVMQNPRHLVRRRGQEARLRCSPMKGHSHVYWYRQLPEEGLKFMVYLQKENIIDESGMPKERFSAEFPKEGPSILRIQQVVRGDSAAYFCASSPPIDTQYFGPGTRLTVL.

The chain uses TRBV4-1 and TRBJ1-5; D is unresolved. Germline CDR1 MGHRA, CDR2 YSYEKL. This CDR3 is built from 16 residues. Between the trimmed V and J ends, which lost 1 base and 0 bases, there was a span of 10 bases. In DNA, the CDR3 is TGCGCCAGCAGCCAAGTTGTCAGCTATAGCAATCAGCCCCAGCATTTT. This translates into CASSQVVSYSNQPQHF.

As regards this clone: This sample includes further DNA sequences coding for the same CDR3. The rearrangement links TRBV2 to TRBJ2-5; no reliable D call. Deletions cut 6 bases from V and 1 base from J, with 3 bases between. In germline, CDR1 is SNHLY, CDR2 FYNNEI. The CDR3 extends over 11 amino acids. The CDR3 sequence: CASRLQETQYF. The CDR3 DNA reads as TGTGCCAGCAGACTCCAAGAGACCCAGTACTTC.

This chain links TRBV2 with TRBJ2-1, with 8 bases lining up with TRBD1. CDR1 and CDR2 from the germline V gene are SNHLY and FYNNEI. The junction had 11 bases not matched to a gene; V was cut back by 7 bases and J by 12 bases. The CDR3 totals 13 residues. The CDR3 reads CASIQGAGLGQFF. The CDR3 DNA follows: TGTGCCAGCATCCAGGGGGCTGGTTTAGGGCAGTTCTTC.

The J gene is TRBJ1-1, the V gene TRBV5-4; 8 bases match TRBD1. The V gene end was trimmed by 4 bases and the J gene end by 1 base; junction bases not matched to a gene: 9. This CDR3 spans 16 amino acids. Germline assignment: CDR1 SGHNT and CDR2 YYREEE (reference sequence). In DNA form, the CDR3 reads TGTGCCAGCAGCAGAGGATGGGACAGGACGAACACTGAAGCTTTCTTT. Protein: CASSRGWDRTNTEAFF.

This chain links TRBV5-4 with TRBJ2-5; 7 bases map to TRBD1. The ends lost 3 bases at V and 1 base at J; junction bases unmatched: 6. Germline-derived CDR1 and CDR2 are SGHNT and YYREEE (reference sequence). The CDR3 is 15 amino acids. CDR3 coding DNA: TGTGCCAGCAGCTCTACTGGGACAGCCCAAGAGACCCAGTACTTC. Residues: CASSSTGTAQETQYF.

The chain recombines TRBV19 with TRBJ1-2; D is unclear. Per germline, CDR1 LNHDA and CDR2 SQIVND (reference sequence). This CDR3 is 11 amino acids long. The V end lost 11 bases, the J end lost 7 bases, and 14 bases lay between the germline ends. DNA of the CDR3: TGTGCCGGACGGTCAGGACGTGGCTACACCTTC. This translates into CAGRSGRGYTF.

The CDR3 protein is CASSRLQHTGELFF. In DNA, the CDR3 is TGTGCCAGCAGCCGTTTACAGCACACCGGGGAGCTGTTTTTT. The chain links TRBV7-8 to TRBJ2-2; D uncertain. Germline CDR1 reads SGHVS; CDR2 reads FQNEAQ. This CDR3 is built from 14 residues. The V and J ends lost 5 bases and 3 bases respectively, with 10 bases between them.

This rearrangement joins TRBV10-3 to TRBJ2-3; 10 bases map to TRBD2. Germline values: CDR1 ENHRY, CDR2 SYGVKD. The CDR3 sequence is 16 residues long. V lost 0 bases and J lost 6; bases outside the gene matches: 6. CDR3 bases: TGTGCCATCAGTGAGTCAATAGCGGGGGGCGCGGATACGCAGTATTTT. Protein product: CAISESIAGGADTQYF.

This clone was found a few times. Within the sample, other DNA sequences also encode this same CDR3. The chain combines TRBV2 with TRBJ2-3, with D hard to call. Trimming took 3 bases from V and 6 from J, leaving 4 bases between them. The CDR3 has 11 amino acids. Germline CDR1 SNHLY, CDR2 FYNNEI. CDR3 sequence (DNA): TGTGCCAGCAGTGACCGGGATACGCAGTATTTT. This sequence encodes CASSDRDTQYF.

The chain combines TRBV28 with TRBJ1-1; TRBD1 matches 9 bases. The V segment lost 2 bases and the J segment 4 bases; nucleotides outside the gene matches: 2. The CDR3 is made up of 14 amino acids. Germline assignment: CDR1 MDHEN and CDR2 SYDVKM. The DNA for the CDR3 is TGTGCCAGCAGTTTAGGGGACAGGGCCACTGAAGCTTTCTTT. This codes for CASSLGDRATEAFF.

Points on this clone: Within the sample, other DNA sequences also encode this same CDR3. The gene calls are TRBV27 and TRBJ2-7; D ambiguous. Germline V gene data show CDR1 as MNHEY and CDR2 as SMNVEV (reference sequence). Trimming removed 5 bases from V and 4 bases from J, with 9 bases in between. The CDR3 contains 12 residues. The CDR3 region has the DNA TGTGCCAGCAGTCCCGGACCATACGAGCAGTACTTC. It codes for CASSPGPYEQYF.

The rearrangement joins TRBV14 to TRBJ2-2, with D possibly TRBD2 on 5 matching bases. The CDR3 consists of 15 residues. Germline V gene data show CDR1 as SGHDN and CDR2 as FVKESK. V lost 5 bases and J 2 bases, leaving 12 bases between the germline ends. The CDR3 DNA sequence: TGTGCCAGCAGCAGGGAGCGGAAAAACACCGGGGAGCTGTTTTTT. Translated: CASSRERKNTGELFF.

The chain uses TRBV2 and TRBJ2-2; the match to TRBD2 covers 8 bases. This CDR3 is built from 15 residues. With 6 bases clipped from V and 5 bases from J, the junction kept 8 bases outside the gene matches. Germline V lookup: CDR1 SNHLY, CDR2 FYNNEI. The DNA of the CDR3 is TGTGCCAGCAGCGGTAGCGGGGTGGTAACCGGGGAGCTGTTTTTT. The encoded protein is CASSGSGVVTGELFF.